This T cell receptor beta chain stems from a study of shared clonotypes between healthy human individuals. Method: immunoSEQ multiplex PCR; TCRdb's copy keeps in-frame clones and lacks some. Of some 1,100,000 clones listed, 70% to 80% are singletons. This CDR3 has 15 amino acids. The ends lost 8 bases at V and 1 base at J; junction bases unmatched: 7. Germline values: CDR1 SGHTA, CDR2 FQGTGA. The receptor comes from a man in his late teens or twenties in good health. Some clones in this sample may be carry-over from other donors' samples. Sequenced: memory CD4+ T cells from PBMCs. The subset here: CD45RA-negative fraction. This chain links TRBV7-3 with TRBJ2-3; 9 bases align to TRBD2. CDR3 sequence reads: CASQTSGRRTDTQYF. DNA of the CDR3: TGTGCCAGCCAAACGAGCGGGAGGCGCACAGATACGCAGTATTTT.